This TCR beta chain was sequenced during a study of blood T cell repertoires in COVID-19. Study details: There were acute and convalescent COVID-19 samples, and they came from the United States, Italy and Spain. T cells, B-cell-depleted T cells, or PBMCs supplied cDNA or gDNA.

This clone was seen a single time. The CDR3 is made up of 14 amino acids. The germline CDR1 and CDR2 sequences are SQVTM and ANQGSEA. V lost 6 bases to trimming and J lost 5 bases, with 17 bases between them. As handled by the study authors: For nucleated cells, counts were estimated from reference gene primer amplification. Libraries were prepared by immunoSEQ multiplex PCR; TCRdb keeps only in-frame clonotypes and omits some of them. The DNA was the basis for D and trimming; V, J and clone size are from that table. This sample has 35,000 to 45,000 clones, with about 77% found just once. The receptor was derived from a woman aged 70-85 years with acute or convalescent COVID-19. The rearrangement uses TRBV29-1 and TRBJ1-5; no clear D gene. The specimen was peripheral blood. The CDR3 reads CSVRLNTADQPQHF. As DNA, the CDR3 is TGCAGCGTGAGACTTAACACCGCCGATCAGCCCCAGCATTTT.